A single sample gave rise to the 9 T cell receptor beta chains below, sequenced in a study of blood T cell repertoires in COVID-19. Sequencing used immunoSEQ multiplex PCR; TCRdb keeps in-frame clones, though not all of them. This repertoire shows 250,000 to 300,000 clones, about 90% found once; its top ten account for 2.1%. The source material was peripheral blood. All receptors come from a woman aged 55-75 years with COVID-19, enrolled during active disease.

This chain joins TRBV4-2 and TRBJ2-6, with TRBD1 matching 9 bases. The germline gives CDR1 LGHNA, CDR2 YNFKEQ. J was trimmed by 14 bases and V by 1 base; bases with no gene match: 9. The CDR3 has 15 residues. For the CDR3, the DNA is TGTGCCAGCAGCCAAGTCGGGGACAGGGAAGCCATCCTGACTTTC. As protein: CASSQVGDREAILTF.

The chain employs TRBV5-6 and TRBJ1-1; 8 nucleotides line up with TRBD1. The CDR3 totals 18 residues. Germline CDR1 reads SGHDT; CDR2 reads YYEEEE. The V gene end was trimmed by 6 bases and the J gene end by 6 bases; junction bases not matched to a gene: 22. The CDR3: CASNTRGDRKDGAAEAFF. In nucleotides, the CDR3 is TGTGCCAGCAACACGCGTGGGGACAGGAAGGATGGGGCGGCTGAAGCTTTCTTT.

The rearrangement uses TRBV12-3 or TRBV12-4 and TRBJ1-1, with TRBD1 as a possible D gene (6 bases). With 6 bases removed from V and 3 bases from J, the gap between germline ends came to 11 bases. This CDR3 is built from 13 residues. CDR3 DNA sequence: TGTGCCAGCAGCGCAGGGGTCCACACTGAAGCTTTCTTT. Translation: CASSAGVHTEAFF.

J is TRBJ1-1 and V is TRBV19, with 7 bases fitting TRBD1. The junction had 16 bases not matched to a gene; V was cut back by 8 bases and J by 1 base. The CDR3 covers 17 residues. In germline, CDR1 is LNHDA, CDR2 SQIVND (reference sequence). The CDR3, as DNA: TGTGCCAGTGGTACGACAGGGACCCCAGGAAAGAACACTGAAGCTTTCTTT. It yields the protein CASGTTGTPGKNTEAFF.

This chain connects TRBV9 to TRBJ1-3; 12 bases line up with TRBD1. V trimming: 4 bases; J trimming: 0 bases; junction bases outside the gene matches: 5. Germline V gene data show CDR1 as SGDLS and CDR2 as YYNGEE. There are 17 residues in the CDR3. This CDR3 is CASSPGTGGNSGNTIYF. CDR3 bases: TGTGCCAGCAGCCCAGGGACAGGGGGCAACTCTGGAAACACCATATATTTT. The entire variable domain, with the rest obtained from reference TRBV9 and TRBJ1-3, is as follows: DSGVTQTPKHLITATGQRVTLRCSPRSGDLSVYWYQQSLDQGLQFLIQYYNGEERAKGNILERFSAQQFPDLHSELNLSSLELGDSALYFCASSPGTGGNSGNTIYFGEGSWLTVV.

Only one count was recorded for this clone. The chain joins TRBV7-3 to TRBJ2-1, with TRBD2 matching over 8 bases. Germline assignment: CDR1 SGHTA and CDR2 FQGTGA. The V and J ends lost 4 bases and 8 bases, in that order; junction bases with no gene match: 1. The CDR3 is 12 residues long. CDR3 amino acids: CASSYSGDEQFF. The CDR3 DNA sequence: TGTGCCAGCAGCTATAGCGGGGATGAGCAGTTCTTC.

The rearrangement joins TRBV14 to TRBJ2-2; D might be TRBD2 (7 bases). Trimming shortened V by 4 bases and J by 2 bases, and 11 bases separated the two germline ends. Germline CDR1 SGHDN, CDR2 FVKESK. The CDR3 loop spans 15 amino acids. CDR3 DNA sequence: TGTGCCAGCAGCCGTGGGGGGGCTAACACCGGGGAGCTGTTTTTT. Translation gives CASSRGGANTGELFF.

This chain uses TRBV5-5 with TRBJ1-4, with a possible D match to TRBD1 (6 bases). CDR3 length: 14 amino acids. With 3 bases removed from V and 8 bases from J, the gap between germline ends came to 14 bases. CDR1 and CDR2 (germline): SGHKS, YYEKEE (reference sequence). Here the CDR3 reads CASSYRDTGEKLFF. The CDR3 DNA reads TGTGCCAGCAGCTACCGGGACACAGGAGAAAAACTGTTTTTT.

The gene calls are TRBV6-1 and TRBJ1-2; 8 positions agree with TRBD1. The CDR3 length is 16 residues. Germline V gene data show CDR1 as MNHNS and CDR2 as SASEGT. V was pared by 4 bases and J by 3 bases, with 10 bases of the junction left unmatched. The CDR3: CASSGGQGIGDYGYTF. CDR3 coding DNA: TGTGCCAGCAGTGGCGGACAGGGCATCGGTGACTATGGCTACACCTTC.